A single sample is the source of the 18 T cell receptor beta chains below, sequenced in a study of T cell responses to AZD1222 COVID-19 vaccine. Generated by immunoSEQ multiplex PCR, the TCRdb table keeps only in-frame clones and is missing some. The table has more than 100,000 clones, roughly nine tenths seen once. The sample here was peripheral blood, taken on day 0 of AZD1222 vaccination. The origin of the receptors is an adult in good health.

The chain joins TRBV18 to TRBJ2-5, with TRBD1 matching 11 bases. The CDR3 sequence is 14 residues long. Per the germline V gene, CDR1 is KGHSH and CDR2 is LQKENI. V was clipped by 4 bases and J by 7 bases; unmatched bases: 5. CDR3 bases: TGTGCCAGCTCACGGACAGGGGGCGTAGGGACCCAGTACTTC. Its protein is CASSRTGGVGTQYF.

The chain is built from TRBV18 and TRBJ1-2; 7 nucleotides match TRBD1. Per the germline V gene, CDR1 is KGHSH and CDR2 is LQKENI. The CDR3 has 17 amino acids. The ends lost 7 bases at V and 4 bases at J; junction bases unmatched: 18. The CDR3 sequence: CASFDSLLWTGPYGYTF. DNA for the CDR3: TGTGCCAGCTTCGACTCTTTGCTTTGGACAGGACCCTATGGCTACACCTTC.

The rearrangement uses TRBV12-3 or TRBV12-4 and TRBJ1-2; D is uncertain. Deletions cut 5 bases from V and 5 bases from J, with 6 bases between. CDR3 length equals 11 residues. The CDR3 DNA reads TGTGCCAGCAGTAGAGGTTATGGCTACACCTTC. Translating gives CASSRGYGYTF.

The chain has TRBV12-3 or TRBV12-4 and TRBJ2-7; D not resolved. The CDR3 extends over 11 amino acids. Trimming removed 6 bases at V and 3 bases at J, with 6 bases between. As DNA, the CDR3 is TGTGCCAGCAGCACGAGCTACGAGCAGTACTTC. Residues: CASSTSYEQYF.

A few counts support this clone. The chain joins TRBV3-1 (or the pseudogene TRBV3-2) to TRBJ2-3; D perhaps matches TRBD1 (6 bases). In germline, CDR1 is LGHDT, CDR2 YNNKEL (reference sequence). V shed 6 bases and J shed 5 bases, with 12 bases lying between them. There are 13 residues in the CDR3. CDR3 nucleotide sequence: TGTGCCAGCAGTAGATCAGGGGAAGATACGCAGTATTTT. Its translation is CASSRSGEDTQYF.

The V gene is TRBV27, the J gene TRBJ2-5; D gene unclear. This CDR3 has 15 amino acids. Trimming left V 3 bases short and J 2 bases short, with 13 bases between. Germline CDR1 is MNHEY and CDR2 is SMNVEV (reference sequence). The CDR3 coding sequence is TGTGCCAGCAGTTTGATGGGCGAAACTCAAGAGACCCAGTACTTC. It yields the protein CASSLMGETQETQYF.

The chain recombines TRBV5-4 with TRBJ1-1; 7 bases fit TRBD1. The CDR3 loop spans 14 amino acids. The germline V gene has CDR1 SGHNT and CDR2 YYREEE (reference sequence). V trimming: 0 bases; J trimming: 4 bases; junction bases outside the gene matches: 3. CDR3: CASSLAAGGTEAFF. The CDR3 nucleotides are TGTGCCAGCAGCTTGGCCGCAGGGGGCACTGAAGCTTTCTTT.

The gene calls are TRBV30 and TRBJ1-6, with 11 nucleotides matching TRBD1. This CDR3 is built from 14 residues. J lost 5 bases, V lost 7 bases, and 4 bases had no gene match. CDR1 is GTSNPN and CDR2 is SVGIG in the germline V gene (reference sequence). CDR3: CASDRGLNNSPLHF. The CDR3 nucleotides read TGTGCCTCGGACAGGGGGCTGAATAATTCACCCCTCCACTTT. The whole variable domain, filled in from reference TRBV30 and TRBJ1-6, reads SQTIHQWPATLVQPVGSPLSLECTVEGTSNPNLYWYRQAAGRGLQLLFYSVGIGQISSEVPQNLSASRPQDRQFILSSKKLLLSDSGFYLCASDRGLNNSPLHFGNGTRLTVT.

J is TRBJ2-2 and V is TRBV5-5; no clear D gene. The CDR3 spans 15 residues. The ends were cut back, 0 bases at V and 6 bases at J, with 12 bases in the middle. The germline gives CDR1 SGHKS, CDR2 YYEKEE (reference sequence). The CDR3 spells CASSLEGRLAGELFF. CDR3 DNA sequence: TGTGCCAGCAGCTTGGAGGGCCGTTTGGCCGGGGAGCTGTTTTTT.

In this sample, this clone turned up once. The rearrangement uses TRBV19 and TRBJ1-1; D call uncertain. CDR1 is LNHDA and CDR2 is SQIVND in the germline V gene (reference sequence). V lost 3 bases and J lost 8, with 13 bases in between. The CDR3 totals 13 residues. CDR3 region: CASSIPEAGEAFF. CDR3 nucleotides: TGTGCCAGTAGTATTCCCGAAGCGGGGGAAGCTTTCTTT.

The chain carries TRBV5-1 and TRBJ2-1; TRBD2 matches 9 bases. The CDR3 runs to 17 residues. The V gene's germline CDR1 is SGHRS and CDR2 YFSETQ. Trimming took 3 bases from V and 1 from J; bases not matched to a gene: 8. The CDR3 nucleotides are TGCGCCAGCAGCTCGATAGCGGGAGCAATTTCCTACAATGAGCAGTTCTTC. It is translated as CASSSIAGAISYNEQFF.

This sequence joins TRBV7-8 and TRBJ2-2; a weak D match, TRBD2 (5 bases). Trimming removed 1 base at V and 2 bases at J, with 14 bases between. CDR1 and CDR2 from the germline V gene are SGHVS and FQNEAQ. The CDR3 contains 17 residues. The CDR3 loop is CASSLVFAGGNTGELFF. The CDR3 DNA reads as TGTGCCAGCAGCTTAGTATTTGCTGGAGGAAACACCGGGGAGCTGTTTTTT.

This chain joins TRBV12-2 and TRBJ1-1. TRBV12-2 is classified as a pseudogene. This CDR3 contains 16 residues. In DNA, the CDR3 is TGTGCAAGTCGCTTAGAGGGTAGAGAACGGAACACTGAAGCTTTCTTT. This translates into CASRLEGRERNTEAFF.

The chain recombines TRBV10-2 with TRBJ2-2; 12 bases are a match to TRBD2. V lost 7 bases and J lost 6; bases outside the gene matches: 9. In germline, CDR1 is WSHSY, CDR2 SAAADI. The CDR3 extends over 16 amino acids. The CDR3 loop reads CASKLLAGGSPGELFF. In DNA, the CDR3 is TGCGCCAGCAAGCTACTAGCGGGAGGTTCACCCGGGGAGCTGTTTTTT.

The chain has TRBV12-5 and TRBJ2-7, with 8 bases fitting TRBD2. Germline-derived CDR1 and CDR2 are LGHNT and FRNRAP. This CDR3 has 12 residues. The trim removed 8 bases at V and 0 bases at J, leaving 0 bases unmatched. The CDR3 DNA reads as TGTGCTAGTAGCGGGAGCTCCTACGAGCAGTACTTC. The encoded protein is CASSGSSYEQYF. Combining the CDR3 with reference TRBV12-5 and TRBJ2-7 gives the whole variable domain DARVTQTPRHKVTEMGQEVTMRCQPILGHNTVFWYRQTMMQGLELLAYFRNRAPLDDSGMPKDRFSAEMPDATLATLKIQPSEPRDSAVYFCASSGSSYEQYFGPGTRLTVT.

V usage is TRBV19 and J usage is TRBJ2-2; D gene unclear. V lost 6 bases and J 5 bases, leaving 28 bases between the germline ends. The CDR3 totals 19 residues. The germline V gene encodes CDR1 LNHDA and CDR2 SQIVND (reference sequence). CDR3 nucleotides: TGTGCCAGTAGCCACGACGGTTGGGGTATGGATCATGGTACCGGGGAGCTGTTTTTT. Translated, it gives CASSHDGWGMDHGTGELFF.

This clone appeared once. The chain is built from TRBV19 and TRBJ2-7; 9 bases match TRBD1. Losses at the gene ends were 5 bases for V and 1 base for J; bases not matched to a gene: 6. Per the germline V gene, CDR1 is LNHDA and CDR2 is SQIVND (reference sequence). The CDR3 is 15 residues long. Written as DNA, the CDR3 is TGTGCCAGTAGTCGGACCGGGACAGGGTCCTACGAGCAGTACTTC. Amino acid sequence: CASSRTGTGSYEQYF.

This chain connects TRBV9 to TRBJ2-1, with 11 bases lining up with TRBD2. Germline CDR1 SGDLS, CDR2 YYNGEE. The trim removed 0 bases at V and 7 bases at J, leaving 9 bases unmatched. This CDR3 has 17 amino acids. In DNA, the CDR3 is TGTGCCAGCAGCGTAGTCCCCCTAGCGGGGGGTGGAAATGAGCAGTTCTTC. This translates into CASSVVPLAGGGNEQFF.